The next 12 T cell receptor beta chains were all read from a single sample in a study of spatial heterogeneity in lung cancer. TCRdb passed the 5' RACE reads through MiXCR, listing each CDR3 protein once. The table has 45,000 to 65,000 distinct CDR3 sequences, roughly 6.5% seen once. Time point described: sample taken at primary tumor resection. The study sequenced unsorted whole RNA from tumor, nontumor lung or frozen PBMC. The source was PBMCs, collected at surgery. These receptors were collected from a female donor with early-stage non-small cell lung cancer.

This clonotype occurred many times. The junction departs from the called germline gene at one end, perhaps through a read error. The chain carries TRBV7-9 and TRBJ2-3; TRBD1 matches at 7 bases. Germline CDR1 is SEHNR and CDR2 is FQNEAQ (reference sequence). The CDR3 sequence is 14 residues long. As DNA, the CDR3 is TGCGCTCTTACAGGGGCCAGTAATCAAGATACGCAGTATTTT. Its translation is CALTGASNQDTQYF.

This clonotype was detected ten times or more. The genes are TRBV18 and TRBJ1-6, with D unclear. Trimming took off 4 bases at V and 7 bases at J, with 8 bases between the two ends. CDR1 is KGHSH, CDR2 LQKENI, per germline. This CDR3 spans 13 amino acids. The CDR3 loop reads CASSQHSNSPLHF. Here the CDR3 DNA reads TGTGCCAGCTCACAACACAGCAATTCACCCCTCCACTTT.

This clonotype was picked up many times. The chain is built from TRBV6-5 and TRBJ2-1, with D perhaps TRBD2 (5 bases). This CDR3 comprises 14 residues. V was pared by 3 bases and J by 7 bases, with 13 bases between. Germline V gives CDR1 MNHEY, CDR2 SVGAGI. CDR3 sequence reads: CASSYSTTRNEQFF. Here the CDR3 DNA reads TGTGCCAGCAGTTATTCCACCACTAGGAATGAGCAGTTCTTC.

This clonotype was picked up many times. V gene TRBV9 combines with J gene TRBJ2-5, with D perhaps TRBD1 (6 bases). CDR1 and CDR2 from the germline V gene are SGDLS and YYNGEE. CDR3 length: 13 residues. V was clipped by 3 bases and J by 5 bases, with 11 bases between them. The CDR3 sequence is CASSATGWETQYF. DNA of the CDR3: TGTGCCAGCAGCGCAACAGGGTGGGAGACCCAGTACTTC.

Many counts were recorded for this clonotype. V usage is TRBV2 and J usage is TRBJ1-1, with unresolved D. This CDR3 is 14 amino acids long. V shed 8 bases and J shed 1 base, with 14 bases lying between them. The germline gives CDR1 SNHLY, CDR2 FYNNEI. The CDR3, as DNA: TGTGCCAGCTCGAGGACCCTGGGGAACACTGAAGCTTTCTTT. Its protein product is CASSRTLGNTEAFF.

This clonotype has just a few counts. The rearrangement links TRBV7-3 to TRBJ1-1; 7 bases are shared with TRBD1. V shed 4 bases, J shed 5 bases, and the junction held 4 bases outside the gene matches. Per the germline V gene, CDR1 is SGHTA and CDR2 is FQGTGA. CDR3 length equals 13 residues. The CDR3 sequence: CASSSYRGTEAFF. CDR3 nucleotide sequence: TGTGCCAGCAGCTCCTACAGGGGAACTGAAGCTTTCTTT.

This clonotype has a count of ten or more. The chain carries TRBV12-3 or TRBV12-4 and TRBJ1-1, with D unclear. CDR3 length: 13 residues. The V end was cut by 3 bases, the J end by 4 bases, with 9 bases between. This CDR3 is CASSLGSRTEAFF. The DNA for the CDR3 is TGTGCCAGCAGTTTGGGGAGTCGCACTGAAGCTTTCTTT.

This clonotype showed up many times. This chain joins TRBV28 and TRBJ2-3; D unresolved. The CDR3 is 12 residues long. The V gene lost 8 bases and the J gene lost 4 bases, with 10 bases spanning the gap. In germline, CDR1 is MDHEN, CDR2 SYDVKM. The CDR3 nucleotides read TGTGCCAGCTCAACCCGAGCAGATACGCAGTATTTT. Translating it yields CASSTRADTQYF. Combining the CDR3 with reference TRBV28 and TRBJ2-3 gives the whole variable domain DVKVTQSSRYLVKRTGEKVFLECVQDMDHENMFWYRQDPGLGLRLIYFSYDVKMKEKGDIPEGYSVSREKKERFSLILESASTNQTSMYLCASSTRADTQYFGPGTRLTVL.

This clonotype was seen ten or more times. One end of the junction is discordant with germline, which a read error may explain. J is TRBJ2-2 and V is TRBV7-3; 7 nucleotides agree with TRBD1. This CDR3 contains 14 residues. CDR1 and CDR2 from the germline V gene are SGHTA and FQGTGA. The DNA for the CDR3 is TGTGCCAGCAGCTTGACAGGGAACGCCGGGGAGCTGTTTTTT. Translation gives CASSLTGNAGELFF.

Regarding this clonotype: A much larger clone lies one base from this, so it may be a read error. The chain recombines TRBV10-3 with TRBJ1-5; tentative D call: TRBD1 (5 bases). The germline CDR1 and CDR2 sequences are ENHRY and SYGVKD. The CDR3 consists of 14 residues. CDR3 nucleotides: TGTGTCATCAGTGAGTTAGGGGCCGGGCAGCCCCAGCATTTT. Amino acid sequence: CVISELGAGQPQHF.

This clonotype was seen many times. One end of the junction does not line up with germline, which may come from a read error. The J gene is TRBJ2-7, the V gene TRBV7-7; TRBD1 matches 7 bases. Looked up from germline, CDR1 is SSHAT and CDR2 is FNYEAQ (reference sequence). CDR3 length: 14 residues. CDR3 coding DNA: TGTGCTAGCAGCCTCGGACAGGATTCCTACGAGCAGTACTTC. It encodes CASSLGQDSYEQYF.

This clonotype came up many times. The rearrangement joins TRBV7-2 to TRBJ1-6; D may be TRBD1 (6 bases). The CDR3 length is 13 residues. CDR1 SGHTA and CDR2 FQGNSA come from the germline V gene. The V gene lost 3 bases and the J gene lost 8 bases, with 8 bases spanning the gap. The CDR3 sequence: CASSFRTDSPLHF. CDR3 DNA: TGTGCCAGCAGCTTCCGGACAGATTCACCCCTCCACTTT.